A single sample gave rise to the 9 T cell receptor beta chains below, sequenced in a study of beta chain features in type 1 diabetes. Study-level results: Among patients with Type 1 diabetes, TCRB CDR3s were moderately but significantly shorter in every one of the four CD4+ subsets.

Investigators reverse transcribed all isolated RNA, so they sequenced expressed TCRB transcripts. The method was immunoSEQ multiplex PCR; TCRdb's version includes in-frame clones alone and lacks a portion of them. The sample includes over 150,000 clones, about a tenth of them seen just once. Antigens of these TCRs are unknown. Sequencing was carried out using central memory CD4+ T cells from blood. These receptors were obtained from a young man with type 1 diabetes.

The chain recombines TRBV28 with TRBJ1-2; the D gene is possibly TRBD1 (5 bases). The CDR3 contains 14 residues. Trimming removed 7 bases from V and 1 base from J, with 13 bases in between. Germline loops: CDR1 MDHEN, CDR2 SYDVKM. In DNA, the CDR3 is TGTGCCAGCATCAGGCAGGGCCTTAACTATGGCTACACCTTC. It specifies CASIRQGLNYGYTF.

The chain uses TRBV5-4 and TRBJ2-5, with 14 bases fitting TRBD2. V gave up 4 bases and J gave up 2 bases; unmatched junction bases: 4. CDR3 length: 16 amino acids. Germline CDR1 SGHNT, CDR2 YYREEE (reference sequence). In nucleotides, the CDR3 is TGTGCCAGCAGCCGTGGGACTAGCGGGAGACAAGAGACCCAGTACTTC. As protein: CASSRGTSGRQETQYF. The full variable domain, rest sourced from reference TRBV5-4 and TRBJ2-5, is ETGVTQSPTHLIKTRGQQVTLRCSSQSGHNTVSWYQQALGQGPQFIFQYYREEENGRGNFPPRFSGLQFPNYSSELNVNALELDDSALYLCASSRGTSGRQETQYFGPGTRLLVL.

V and J are TRBV11-2 and TRBJ1-5, with 8 bases that match TRBD1. This CDR3 region has 16 residues. V was clipped by 5 bases and J by 5 bases; unmatched bases: 11. Germline CDR1 and CDR2: SGHAT and FQNNGV. CDR3: CASSQGTGDPHQPQHF. CDR3 DNA sequence: TGTGCCAGCAGCCAGGGGACAGGCGACCCGCATCAGCCCCAGCATTTT.

The J gene is TRBJ2-1, the V gene TRBV15; TRBD2 matches 13 bases. V lost 5 bases and J lost 9; bases outside the gene matches: 7. The CDR3 spans 15 residues. From germline, CDR1 is LNHNV and CDR2 YYDKDF (reference sequence). In nucleotides, the CDR3 is TGTGCCACCAGCCAACGTAGACTAGCGGGAGGTGAGCAGTTCTTC. As protein: CATSQRRLAGGEQFF.

V usage is TRBV5-6 and J usage is TRBJ1-4, with a weak D call TRBD1 (6 bases). Trimming shortened V by 2 bases and J by 0 bases, and 20 bases separated the two germline ends. Germline assignment: CDR1 SGHDT and CDR2 YYEEEE. The CDR3 is 19 residues long. The CDR3 here is CASSFGGRLLGSTNEKLFF. For the CDR3, the DNA is TGTGCCAGCAGCTTTGGGGGCCGACTTCTGGGTTCAACTAATGAAAAACTGTTTTTT. The full variable domain, completed using reference TRBV5-6 and TRBJ1-4, is DAGVTQSPTHLIKTRGQQVTLRCSPKSGHDTVSWYQQALGQGPQFIFQYYEEEERQRGNFPDRFSGHQFPNYSSELNVNALLLGDSALYLCASSFGGRLLGSTNEKLFFGSGTQLSVL.

This clone appeared a few times. V usage is TRBV4-3 and J usage is TRBJ1-3; 10 bases are shared with TRBD1. From germline, CDR1 is LGHNA and CDR2 YSLEER. V shed 1 base, J shed 8 bases, and the junction held 14 bases outside the gene matches. The CDR3 is 18 residues long. The CDR3 DNA reads TGCGCCAGCAGCCAAGGGAGGACCGGGACAGGGGATACAGACACCATATATTTT. This codes for CASSQGRTGTGDTDTIYF.

CDR3 nucleotides: TGTGCCAGCAGTGAAGAGAAGCTAGCGGGTTCCCACGAGCAGTACTTC. The encoded protein is CASSEEKLAGSHEQYF. The gene calls are TRBV25-1 and TRBJ2-7; 8 bases line up with TRBD2. CDR3 length: 16 residues. J gave up 5 bases and V 2 bases, and 11 bases lay outside the gene matches. Germline V gene lookup returns CDR1 MGHDK and CDR2 SYGVNS.

This clone has just a few counts. The chain is built from TRBV7-2 and TRBJ2-2, with unresolved D. The CDR3 is 15 residues long. V lost 2 bases to trimming and J lost 3 bases, with 10 bases between them. Germline-derived CDR1 and CDR2 are SGHTA and FQGNSA. The CDR3 spells CASSLRADHTGELFF. The CDR3 DNA reads TGTGCCAGCAGCTTACGTGCGGATCACACCGGGGAGCTGTTTTTT. Using reference TRBV7-2 and TRBJ2-2 for the parts outside the CDR3, the full variable domain is GAGVSQSPSNKVTEKGKDVELRCDPISGHTALYWYRQSLGQGLEFLIYFQGNSAPDKSGLPSDRFSAERTGGSVSTLTIQRTQQEDSAVYLCASSLRADHTGELFFGEGSRLTVL.

The gene calls are TRBV7-8 and TRBJ1-1, with D possibly being TRBD1 (5 bases). The CDR3 totals 14 residues. Trimming left V 5 bases short and J 1 base short, with 11 bases between. CDR1 and CDR2 (germline): SGHVS, FQNEAQ. The CDR3 spells CASSPMGGNTEAFF. DNA of the CDR3: TGTGCCAGCAGCCCGATGGGGGGGAACACTGAAGCTTTCTTT.